These 32 T cell receptor beta chains came from one sample sequenced in a study of blood T cells in healthy people across ages. The second PCR ran roughly 7 to 11 cycles with a sample-barcoded 5' primer and J-beta primers. TCRdb ran MiXCR on the 5' RACE reads and lists one entry per CDR3 protein. The data show about 730,000 distinct CDR3 sequences, roughly two fifths seen once. The source material was blood. The origin of the receptors is an older woman in good health.

For this clonotype: Relative to the germline gene, one junction end is altered; a read error may explain this. V gene TRBV4-2 combines with J gene TRBJ2-6; TRBD2 aligns across 11 bases. In germline, CDR1 is LGHNA, CDR2 YNFKEQ. CDR3 length: 18 residues. In DNA form, the CDR3 reads TGTACCAGCAGCCAGGGGACTAGCGGACACTCTGGGGCCAACGTCCTGACTTTC. It codes for CTSSQGTSGHSGANVLTF.

The chain uses TRBV20-1 and TRBJ2-7; 7 bases line up with TRBD2. The CDR3 contains 14 residues. The junction had 12 bases not matched to a gene; V was cut back by 5 bases and J by 5 bases. Germline V gene data show CDR1 as DFQATT and CDR2 as SNEGSKA (reference sequence). CDR3 protein: CSAGKAGTANEQYF. CDR3 nucleotides: TGCAGTGCTGGAAAAGCGGGGACGGCCAACGAGCAGTACTTC.

This clonotype was found a few times. V usage is TRBV2 and J usage is TRBJ2-3, with 10 bases fitting TRBD2. The junction had 9 bases not matched to a gene; V was cut back by 6 bases and J by 6 bases. This CDR3 has 15 amino acids. Germline CDR1 and CDR2: SNHLY and FYNNEI. This CDR3 reads CASSQELAGIDTQYF. The CDR3 bases are TGTGCCAGCAGCCAAGAACTAGCGGGGATTGATACGCAGTATTTT. The variable domain in full, completed from reference TRBV2 and TRBJ2-3, reads EPEVTQTPSHQVTQMGQEVILRCVPISNHLYFYWYRQILGQKVEFLVSFYNNEISEKSEIFDDQFSVERPDGSNFTLKIRSTKLEDSAMYFCASSQELAGIDTQYFGPGTRLTVL.

This clonotype was picked up a small number of times. V is TRBV5-1 and J is TRBJ2-3; TRBD1 aligns across 9 bases. Germline V gene data show CDR1 as SGHRS and CDR2 as YFSETQ. J lost 4 bases, V lost 3 bases, and 15 bases had no gene match. The CDR3 has 18 residues. Here the CDR3 reads CASSSLPGQGSDADTQYF. The CDR3 nucleotides are TGCGCCAGCAGCTCACTTCCGGGACAGGGATCAGACGCAGATACGCAGTATTTT.

This chain connects TRBV6-1 to TRBJ1-5; perhaps TRBD1 as D (5 bases). Germline assignment: CDR1 MNHNS and CDR2 SASEGT. The CDR3 covers 15 residues. With 5 bases removed from V and 7 bases from J, the gap between germline ends came to 18 bases. The CDR3: CASSPPGGWDQPQHF. The CDR3 DNA follows: TGTGCCAGCAGTCCCCCGGGGGGGTGGGACCAGCCCCAGCATTTT.

This rearrangement joins TRBV7-2 to TRBJ2-2; 9 bases are shared with TRBD1. Per the germline V gene, CDR1 is SGHTA and CDR2 is FQGNSA. This CDR3 region has 15 residues. V trimming: 7 bases; J trimming: 2 bases; junction bases outside the gene matches: 5. CDR3 DNA sequence: TGTGCCAGCATCCTGGACAGGGGAAACACCGGGGAGCTGTTTTTT. Protein sequence: CASILDRGNTGELFF.

In its sample, this clonotype was seen many times. The chain combines TRBV3-1 with TRBJ1-1; possibly TRBD1 for D (5 bases). CDR1 is LGHDT, CDR2 YNNKEL, per germline (reference sequence). This CDR3 has 12 amino acids. Trimming stripped 2 bases from V and 10 bases from J, with 11 bases between. The CDR3 bases are TGTGCCAGCAGCCAATATTCACAGGTAGCTTTCTTT. Amino acid sequence: CASSQYSQVAFF.

J is TRBJ2-4 and V is TRBV9; tentative D call: TRBD1 (5 bases). The CDR3 is made up of 16 amino acids. V was shortened by 2 bases and J by 5 bases, with 17 bases between the two germline ends. Germline V lookup: CDR1 SGDLS, CDR2 YYNGEE. The CDR3 DNA reads as TGTGCCAGCAGCGTTTCGCCCTCCAAAGGGGAAAACATTCAGTACTTC. Translated: CASSVSPSKGENIQYF.

The chain uses TRBV27 and TRBJ1-4, with D maybe TRBD1 (6 bases). From germline, CDR1 is MNHEY and CDR2 SMNVEV (reference sequence). V was cut by 0 bases and J by 5 bases, with 13 bases left in between. The CDR3 is 16 residues long. CDR3 sequence reads: CASSLSSTGLNEKLFF. The CDR3 DNA is TGTGCCAGCAGTTTATCGTCGACAGGTCTGAATGAAAAACTGTTTTTT.

The genes are TRBV6-1 and TRBJ1-2, with unresolved D. Trimming cost V 3 bases and J 5 bases, with 13 bases left between them. The CDR3 loop spans 14 amino acids. Germline V gene lookup returns CDR1 MNHNS and CDR2 SASEGT. The chain's CDR3 is CASSEVRPEYGYTF. The CDR3 DNA follows: TGTGCCAGCAGTGAGGTCAGGCCGGAATATGGCTACACCTTC.

This clonotype was recorded at least ten times. The chain has TRBV7-2 and TRBJ2-7; TRBD2 matches 7 bases. The germline gives CDR1 SGHTA, CDR2 FQGNSA. The ends lost 4 bases at V and 3 bases at J; junction bases unmatched: 6. The CDR3 spans 14 residues. CDR3 nucleotides: TGTGCCAGCAGCTCAGGGAGGGGAGTCTACGAGCAGTACTTC. This encodes CASSSGRGVYEQYF.

On this clonotype: This may be a read error, as it is one base from a much larger clone. The V call is TRBV3-1, the J call TRBJ2-5, with TRBD2 as a possible D gene (6 bases). This CDR3 contains 16 residues. V shed 4 bases and J shed 11 bases, with 26 bases lying between them. Germline values: CDR1 LGHDT, CDR2 YNNKEL (reference sequence). The CDR3 here is CASSPSFRAGSNEQYF. In DNA, the CDR3 is TGTGCCAGCAGCCCATCCTTCCGAGCGGGTAGCAATGAGCAGTACTTC.

V is TRBV7-9 and J is TRBJ1-2; D is uncertain. V gave up 5 bases and J gave up 3 bases, with 16 bases separating them. Germline V gene data show CDR1 as SEHNR and CDR2 as FQNEAQ (reference sequence). The CDR3 length is 15 residues. CDR3 sequence (DNA): TGTGCCAGCAGCCCAAACGATGACGGACACTATGGCTACACCTTC. As protein: CASSPNDDGHYGYTF. The variable domain in full, completed from reference TRBV7-9 and TRBJ1-2, reads DTGVSQNPRHKITKRGQNVTFRCDPISEHNRLYWYRQTLGQGPEFLTYFQNEAQLEKSRLLSDRFSAERPKGSFSTLEIQRTEQGDSAMYLCASSPNDDGHYGYTFGSGTRLTVV.

Only a few counts were recorded for this clonotype. This chain connects TRBV29-1 to TRBJ2-7; D is undetermined. This CDR3 has 13 residues. Germline V lookup: CDR1 SQVTM, CDR2 ANQGSEA. Deletions cut 6 bases from V and 7 bases from J, with 19 bases between. Written as DNA, the CDR3 is TGCAGCGTCGACGACCTGGGGTACAATGAGCAGTACTTC. Protein: CSVDDLGYNEQYF.

The chain couples TRBV28 to TRBJ1-4; 9 bases are a match to TRBD1. The CDR3 runs to 14 residues. Unmatched junction bases numbered 5, after V lost 4 bases and J lost 8 bases. Germline V lookup: CDR1 MDHEN, CDR2 SYDVKM. The DNA for the CDR3 is TGTGCCAGCAGTTCGACAGGGGGGTGGGAAAAACTGTTTTTT. It specifies CASSSTGGWEKLFF.

The CDR3 DNA sequence: TGTGCCAGCAGTTATTCGGGACAGGGGGCCGTAGGAGATACGCAGTATTTT. As protein: CASSYSGQGAVGDTQYF. V usage is TRBV6-5 and J usage is TRBJ2-3; 12 positions match TRBD1. CDR1 and CDR2 (germline): MNHEY, SVGAGI. The CDR3 runs to 17 residues. J gave up 5 bases and V 3 bases, and 9 bases lay outside the gene matches.

For this clonotype: This could be a read error, since a much larger clone is one nucleotide away. The chain employs TRBV5-1 and TRBJ2-1; TRBD2 matches 10 bases. The tail of the sequence fits TRBJ2-7 better, so the J call may be wrong. The CDR3 length is 16 residues. The germline CDR1 and CDR2 sequences are SGHRS and YFSETQ. CDR3 residues: CASSELAGGQYNEQYF. In DNA form, the CDR3 reads TGCGCCAGCTCCGAGTTAGCGGGGGGTCAGTACAATGAGCAGTACTTC.

This clonotype was counted between two and nine times. The chain has TRBV7-2 and TRBJ2-1, with D tentatively TRBD1 or TRBD2 (5 bases each). CDR1 and CDR2 (germline): SGHTA, FQGNSA. V dropped 4 bases and J dropped 3 bases, with 16 bases sitting between them. CDR3 length equals 16 residues. The CDR3 is CASSSTRESIYNEQFF. Here the CDR3 DNA reads TGTGCCAGCAGCTCCACCAGGGAGTCTATCTACAATGAGCAGTTCTTC.

The J gene is TRBJ2-2, the V gene TRBV11-3; TRBD1 or TRBD2 may be the D gene (5 bases each). This CDR3 is built from 13 residues. The ends were cut back, 5 bases at V and 6 bases at J, with 10 bases in the middle. Per the germline V gene, CDR1 is SGHNT and CDR2 is YENEEA. CDR3: CASSGGGSGELFF. CDR3 nucleotide sequence: TGTGCCAGCAGCGGGGGTGGGTCCGGGGAGCTGTTTTTT.

This CDR3 is CAWSGSRGFGYTF. The CDR3 bases are TGTGCCTGGAGTGGAAGCAGGGGTTTTGGCTACACCTTC. The V gene is TRBV30, the J gene TRBJ1-2; weak D call: TRBD1 (6 bases). Trimming shortened V by 1 base and J by 7 bases, and 13 bases separated the two germline ends. CDR1 and CDR2 from the germline V gene are GTSNPN and SVGIG (reference sequence). The CDR3 is made up of 13 amino acids.

Only a few counts were recorded for this clonotype. The CDR3 DNA reads as TGTGCCAGCAGTTACGAGGGAGAGGAAGATACGCAGTATTTT. This gives the protein CASSYEGEEDTQYF. The J gene is TRBJ2-3, the V gene TRBV6-6; tentatively, D is TRBD2 (5 bases). Germline CDR1 reads MNHNY; CDR2 reads SVGAGI (reference sequence). The CDR3 spans 14 residues. Trimming stripped 2 bases from V and 5 bases from J, with 11 bases between.

This clonotype showed up just a few times. The rearrangement uses TRBV9 and TRBJ2-5; D possibly matches TRBD1 or TRBD2 (5 bases each). Germline-derived CDR1 and CDR2 are SGDLS and YYNGEE. V lost 0 bases and J lost 4, with 19 bases in between. The CDR3 length is 17 residues. In DNA, the CDR3 is TGTGCCAGCAGCGTAGCCCCGGGGCAGGTTGGCGGAGAGACCCAGTACTTC. Its protein product is CASSVAPGQVGGETQYF.

V is TRBV3-1 and J is TRBJ2-5, with D perhaps given as TRBD1 or TRBD2 (5 bases each). The CDR3 is 14 amino acids. V dropped 8 bases and J dropped 1 base, with 14 bases sitting between them. Germline loops: CDR1 LGHDT, CDR2 YNNKEL (reference sequence). The chain's CDR3 is CASQRRGRQETQYF. The DNA of the CDR3 is TGTGCCAGCCAACGACGGGGCCGCCAAGAGACCCAGTACTTC.

The chain uses TRBV14 and TRBJ1-2; TRBD1 matches 10 bases. The CDR3 has 13 residues. Germline V gene lookup returns CDR1 SGHDN and CDR2 FVKESK. V trimming: 4 bases; J trimming: 8 bases; junction bases outside the gene matches: 4. The CDR3: CASSPRDRGGYTF. The CDR3 DNA reads TGTGCCAGCAGCCCCCGGGACAGGGGAGGCTACACCTTC.

V and J are TRBV25-1 and TRBJ1-4; 10 positions match TRBD1. In germline, CDR1 is MGHDK, CDR2 SYGVNS. The CDR3 runs to 12 residues. With 9 bases clipped from V and 8 bases from J, the junction kept 3 bases outside the gene matches. The CDR3 nucleotides are TGTGCCAGGGACAGGGGGGACGAAAAACTGTTTTTT. Translating it yields CARDRGDEKLFF.

The V gene is TRBV3-1, the J gene TRBJ2-4; 8 bases line up with TRBD1. From germline, CDR1 is LGHDT and CDR2 YNNKEL (reference sequence). The CDR3 extends over 16 amino acids. Losses at the gene ends were 0 bases for V and 5 bases for J; bases not matched to a gene: 6. In DNA form, the CDR3 reads TGTGCCAGCAGCCAAGACTGGCAGGGGGCCGAAAACATTCAGTACTTC. Translation: CASSQDWQGAENIQYF.

The rearrangement joins TRBV5-1 to TRBJ2-5; 8 positions agree with TRBD1. Trimming removed 0 bases from V and 5 bases from J; junction bases left unmatched: 3. From germline, CDR1 is SGHRS and CDR2 YFSETQ. This CDR3 contains 14 residues. DNA of the CDR3: TGCGCCAGCAGCTTGGGACAGGGGTCCGAGACCCAGTACTTC. It encodes CASSLGQGSETQYF.

V and J are TRBV3-1 and TRBJ1-1; D call uncertain. The CDR3 has 14 amino acids. The ends were cut back, 0 bases at V and 4 bases at J, with 9 bases in the middle. CDR1 and CDR2 (germline): LGHDT, YNNKEL (reference sequence). This CDR3 reads CASSQDGIGTEAFF. The CDR3 nucleotides are TGTGCCAGCAGCCAAGATGGGATTGGCACTGAAGCTTTCTTT. Full variable domain (outside the CDR3, taken from reference TRBV3-1 and TRBJ1-1): DTAVSQTPKYLVTQMGNDKSIKCEQNLGHDTMYWYKQDSKKFLKIMFSYNNKELIINETVPNRFSPKSPDKAHLNLHINSLELGDSAVYFCASSQDGIGTEAFFGQGTRLTVV.

The J gene is TRBJ1-2, the V gene TRBV5-5; 10 bases are shared with TRBD1. V dropped 4 bases and J dropped 7; count of bases not matched to a gene: 7. The CDR3 extends over 14 amino acids. From germline, CDR1 is SGHKS and CDR2 YYEKEE (reference sequence). The CDR3 nucleotides are TGTGCCAGCAGCCGAGACAGGGGGCGATTTGGCTACACCTTC. Its protein product is CASSRDRGRFGYTF.

The CDR3 region has the DNA TGTGCCAGCAACCCATCACAGTCAACTAATGAAAAACTGTTTTTT. Its protein is CASNPSQSTNEKLFF. The rearrangement links TRBV7-9 to TRBJ1-4; unclear D gene. Germline CDR1 and CDR2: SEHNR and FQNEAQ (reference sequence). The CDR3 runs to 15 residues. V lost 7 bases and J 0 bases, leaving 12 bases between the germline ends.

This chain uses TRBV14 with TRBJ2-2, with unresolved D. Trimming shortened V by 0 bases and J by 7 bases, and 9 bases separated the two germline ends. Germline V lookup: CDR1 SGHDN, CDR2 FVKESK. This CDR3 spans 14 amino acids. The CDR3 bases are TGTGCCAGCAGCCAAGAGCCCTTGGGCGGGGAGCTGTTTTTT. Translated: CASSQEPLGGELFF.

The chain joins TRBV20-1 to TRBJ2-3; D may correspond to TRBD1 or TRBD2 (6 bases each). Germline V CDR1 and CDR2: DFQATT, SNEGSKA (reference sequence). Between the trimmed V and J ends, which lost 3 bases and 1 base, there was a span of 14 bases. The CDR3 loop spans 15 amino acids. The CDR3 here is CSASEARGRTDTQYF. The CDR3 DNA reads TGCAGTGCTAGTGAGGCCCGGGGGCGCACAGATACGCAGTATTTT.